These T cell receptor beta chains were read from a single sample in a study of T cells after somatic rescue of genetic block. Produced via immunoSEQ multiplex PCR; TCRdb's table is partial and in-frame only. The sample includes fewer than 15,000 clones, 73% of them seen just once. Sequenced sample: peripheral blood mononuclear cells (PBMCs). All receptors come from a boy between 10 and 17 years old. CDR3s include the opening cysteine and the closing phenylalanine or tryptophan. Fields, in order: V gene, J gene, D gene, clone size, CDR3 protein, CDR3 DNA. The D gene is left open where the match is weak. Size is omitted from some rows. Given values are once, few, many or a class for expanded clones.

TRBV7-3	TRBJ1-6	TRBD1	NA	CASSSWTGEPLHF	TGTGCCAGCAGCTCATGGACAGGGGAACCCCTCCACTTT
TRBV28	TRBJ2-3	NA	NA	CASSLWGSGTDTQYF	TGTGCCAGCAGTTTATGGGGGAGTGGCACAGATACGCAGTATTTT
TRBV2	TRBJ2-1	NA	NA	CASSGGQFF	TGTGCCAGCAGTGGGGGGCAGTTCTTC
TRBV27	TRBJ2-7	NA	NA	CASSLSNLGAYEQYF	TGTGCCAGCAGTTTATCGAATTTAGGGGCGTACGAGCAGTACTTC
TRBV14	TRBJ2-1	TRBD1	NA	CASSPTDRAPYNEQFF	TGTGCCAGCAGCCCGACTGACAGGGCCCCCTACAATGAGCAGTTCTTC
TRBV9	TRBJ2-7	NA	NA	CASSVGLPSSYEQYF	TGTGCCAGCAGCGTAGGTCTACCGAGCTCCTACGAGCAGTACTTC
TRBV5-6	TRBJ2-7	NA	NA	CASSWTGITYEQYF	TGTGCCAGCAGCTGGACGGGAATAACCTACGAGCAGTACTTC
TRBV6-6	TRBJ1-1	NA	once	CASSYTEAFF	TGTGCCAGCAGTTATACTGAAGCTTTCTTT
TRBV9	TRBJ2-1	NA	NA	CASGGTASSYNEQFF	TGTGCCAGCGGAGGGACAGCGAGCTCCTACAATGAGCAGTTCTTC
TRBV6-6	TRBJ2-1	TRBD1	NA	CASSYTGGYYNEQFF	TGTGCCAGCAGTTACACAGGGGGCTATTACAATGAGCAGTTCTTC
TRBV19	TRBJ2-7	TRBD1	medium-sized	CASSPGQGGYEQYF	TGTGCCAGTAGCCCGGGACAGGGAGGCTACGAGCAGTACTTC